This T cell receptor (beta chain) was documented in a study of shared clonotypes between healthy human individuals. The CDR3 runs to 15 residues. V was pared by 2 bases and J by 7 bases, with 18 bases between. CDR1 is MNHEY, CDR2 SVGAGI, per germline. Deep-level assay runs were performed. The assay was immunoSEQ multiplex PCR, and TCRdb's table has in-frame clones only and misses some. The data contain about 2 million clones, about 95% of them singletons. Details on this clone: Its target is not known.

Selected positively for CCR7 and CD45RO-negative, naive CD8 cells excluded terminally differentiated effector memory CD45RA+ cells. General study points: Memory subsets had estimated richness that was generally smaller than that of naive subsets. Though the depth was large, rarefaction showed that sorted-subset sequencing was incomplete. Expectations were that clonotype sharing among donors would be affected by sequencing depth.

The chain carries TRBV6-5 and TRBJ2-7; D possibly uses TRBD1 or TRBD2 (5 bases each). Sequenced input: naive CD8+ T cells sorted from blood. The source of this sequence is a man aged 18 to 29 in good health. The CDR3 reads CASSYRDWGSGEQYF. The CDR3 DNA reads as TGTGCCAGCAGTTACCGCGACTGGGGGTCTGGTGAGCAGTACTTC.